This T cell receptor (beta chain) was profiled in a study of shared clonotypes between healthy human individuals. This clone was counted between two and nine times. Measured with immunoSEQ multiplex PCR; TCRdb has only the in-frame clones, and not every one. The data show around 700,000 clones, about 74% seen once. The sequenced sample consisted of memory CD4+ T cells sorted from blood. Subset given: CD45RA-negative fraction. This receptor was obtained from a woman in her thirties in good health.

The CDR3 loop is CASRPRATNTGELFF. CDR3 DNA: TGTGCCAGCAGGCCGAGGGCTACGAACACCGGGGAGCTGTTTTTT. This sequence joins TRBV25-1 and TRBJ2-2, with D possibly matching TRBD2 (5 bases). From germline, CDR1 is MGHDK and CDR2 SYGVNS. The CDR3 totals 15 residues. The V and J ends lost 6 bases and 0 bases respectively, with 11 bases between them.